A selection of T cell receptor beta chains follows, all from one sample in a study of blood T cell repertoires in COVID-19. Here immunoSEQ multiplex PCR was the method, and the copy in TCRdb shows in-frame clones only, minus some. The sample includes a few hundred thousand clones, about nine tenths of them seen just once. Specimen: peripheral blood. These receptors originate from a young man who had recovered from COVID-19. The CDR3 runs from the conserved cysteine through the conserved F or W. A D gene is named only where the DNA matches it firmly. Only part of the rows carry a size: once, few, many, or a class if the clone is expanded.

v_gene	d_gene	abundance	j_gene	CDR3nt	CDR3aa
TRBV19	TRBD1	.	TRBJ2-7	TGTGCCAGTAGTATTACGGGACAGGGGAACGAGCAGTACTTC	CASSITGQGNEQYF
TRBV29-1	.	.	TRBJ2-3	TGCAGCGCCTCGGCCGGAGGAGATACGCAGTATTTT	CSASAGGDTQYF
TRBV19	TRBD2	.	TRBJ2-1	TGTGCCAGTAGTCCTAGCGGGGGGCTCTACAATGAGCAGTTCTTC	CASSPSGGLYNEQFF
TRBV19	.	few	TRBJ2-7	TGTGCCAGTAGTATCTTCAGGGGAGATGACTACGAGCAGTACTTC	CASSIFRGDDYEQYF
TRBV3-1/TRBV3-2	TRBD2	.	TRBJ2-1	TGTGCCAGCAGCTCCACTACTAGCGGAGCTATTCGATTTTACAATGAGCAGTTCTTC	CASSSTTSGAIRFYNEQFF
TRBV12-5	TRBD2	.	TRBJ2-5	TGTGCTAGTGGTTTGGTGTGGTTGGGAGGGACTAGCCAAGAGACCCAGTACTTC	CASGLVWLGGTSQETQYF
TRBV19	TRBD1	.	TRBJ1-2	TGTGCCAGTAGTATCTACGGGACAGGGGTTGGCTACACCTTC	CASSIYGTGVGYTF
TRBV6-5	.	.	TRBJ1-2	TGTGCCAGCAGTTACAGGCGAGGCAGAACTAACTATGGCTACACCTTC	CASSYRRGRTNYGYTF
TRBV29-1	.	.	TRBJ2-5	TGCAGCGTACTTCAGGGAGAGACCCAGTACTTC	CSVLQGETQYF
TRBV29-1	TRBD2	.	TRBJ2-3	TGCAGCGTTCAAGGGGGGACTAGCGGGTACCCAGATACGCAGTATTTT	CSVQGGTSGYPDTQYF
TRBV11-2	.	.	TRBJ2-7	TGTGCCAGCAGCTTGGAGTATTCCTCCTACGAGCAGTACTTC	CASSLEYSSYEQYF
TRBV7-9	TRBD1	.	TRBJ2-2	TGTGCCAGCAGCTTACAGGGGGTCAACACCGGGGAGCTGTTTTTT	CASSLQGVNTGELFF
TRBV19	.	.	TRBJ2-5	TGTGCCAGTAGTATAGCCGGTCCTCTTGAGACCCAGTACTTC	CASSIAGPLETQYF
TRBV7-2	.	.	TRBJ1-2	TGTGCCAGCAGCTTAGGTGGAGCGAACTATGGCTACACCTTC	CASSLGGANYGYTF
TRBV11-2	.	once	TRBJ1-4	TGTGCCAGCAGCCTTACAGGGTTCGAAGTCGACGAAAAACTGTTTTTT	CASSLTGFEVDEKLFF
TRBV11-3	.	.	TRBJ2-7	TGTGCCAGCAGCTTGGCGGGGCCAACCTACGAGCAGTACTTC	CASSLAGPTYEQYF
TRBV11-2	TRBD2	.	TRBJ2-7	TGTGCCGCGCATCCGGGAGGGGCTTACGAGCAGTACTTC	CAAHPGGAYEQYF
TRBV5-1	.	.	TRBJ2-1	TGCGCCAGCAGCCCTGGCCCTGACACCTACAATGAGCAGTTCTTC	CASSPGPDTYNEQFF
TRBV4-2	.	.	TRBJ1-2	TGTGCCAGCAGCCAAGCACCCGGGACACCGTATGGCTACACCTTC	CASSQAPGTPYGYTF
TRBV18	TRBD1	.	TRBJ1-4	TGTGCCAGCTCAGACAGGGGGCTGTTTTTT	CASSDRGLFF
TRBV4-1	.	once	TRBJ2-2	TGCGCCAGCAGCCTCCGTTCCGGGACTCCGAACACCGGGGAGCTGTTTTTT	CASSLRSGTPNTGELFF
TRBV5-1	TRBD1	few	TRBJ1-6	TGCGCCAGCAGCTTGGCCCGAGACAGGGGTTCACCCCTCCACTTT	CASSLARDRGSPLHF
TRBV6-5	.	.	TRBJ2-7	TGTGCCAGCAGTTACGCCGGGAACGTTTACTTC	CASSYAGNVYF
TRBV30	.	.	TRBJ2-1	TGTGCCTGGACTAGGGTTAGCGCCCGCTACAATGAGCAGTTCTTC	CAWTRVSARYNEQFF
TRBV10-1	TRBD2	.	TRBJ2-3	TGCGCCAGCAGCGCGGGGGGGAGCACAGATACGCAGTATTTT	CASSAGGSTDTQYF
TRBV5-1	TRBD1	.	TRBJ2-7	TGCGCCAGCAGCCCACGGACAGGGGGCTACGAGCAGTACTTC	CASSPRTGGYEQYF
TRBV7-7	TRBD2	.	TRBJ2-3	TGTGCCAGCAGCTCTCTAGCGGGGGGCTCCACAGATACGCAGTATTTT	CASSSLAGGSTDTQYF
TRBV6-2/TRBV6-3	.	few	TRBJ1-1	TGTGCCAGCAGTTACTCGACAGACGAAGCTTTCTTT	CASSYSTDEAFF
TRBV7-9	.	.	TRBJ2-7	TGTGCCAGCAGGCTAGGTGGTTTAGAAGCCTACGAGCAGTACTTC	CASRLGGLEAYEQYF
TRBV24-1	.	.	TRBJ2-5	TGTGCCACCAGTGACCGGACAGTACCAACTGGGACCCAGTACTTC	CATSDRTVPTGTQYF
TRBV15	TRBD1	.	TRBJ1-2	TGTGCCACCAGCAGAGTACCGGGACAGGGAGTCTTCCTGAACTATGGCTACACCTTC	CATSRVPGQGVFLNYGYTF
TRBV19	.	.	TRBJ2-5	TGTGCCAGTACCGAGGGCGCGGTAGAGACCCAGTACTTC	CASTEGAVETQYF
TRBV27	TRBD1	.	TRBJ1-2	TGTGCCAGCAGGACGAGACAGGGAAACTATGGCTACACCTTC	CASRTRQGNYGYTF
TRBV6-5	TRBD2	once	TRBJ2-5	TGTGCCAGCAGGGGTAGCGGGGGACAAGAGACCCAGTACTTC	CASRGSGGQETQYF
TRBV18	.	.	TRBJ2-1	TGTGCCAGCTCACCACGTGCGCTAGCGACCTACAATGAGCAGTTCTTC	CASSPRALATYNEQFF
TRBV7-2	TRBD1	few	TRBJ1-1	TGTGCCAGCAGATATGACAGGGCCGCTTTCTTT	CASRYDRAAFF
TRBV27	.	.	TRBJ1-1	TGTGCCAGCAGTTCCCCGCGAGGGGGCACTGAAGCTTTCTTT	CASSSPRGGTEAFF
TRBV24-1	.	.	TRBJ1-2	TGTGCCACCAGTGACCCTACAGGGAACCCTAACTATGGCTACACCTTC	CATSDPTGNPNYGYTF
TRBV12-3/TRBV12-4	.	once	TRBJ1-5	TGTGCCAGCAGTTTCGGGAATCAGCCCCAGCATTTT	CASSFGNQPQHF
TRBV27	.	.	TRBJ1-6	TGTGCCAGCAGTTTTACCCCGGACAGTGGTTCACCCCTCCACTTT	CASSFTPDSGSPLHF
TRBV6-6	.	few	TRBJ1-3	TGTGCCAGCAGTTCCGCGCTAGGCGTCCTATATTTT	CASSSALGVLYF
TRBV11-2	.	.	TRBJ1-2	TGTGCCAGCAGCCTATCTCGTGAATGGGGAGACACCTTC	CASSLSREWGDTF
TRBV3-1/TRBV3-2	.	.	TRBJ1-2	TGTGCCAGCAGCCAAGAAGGGAGGGGCCATGGCTACACCTTC	CASSQEGRGHGYTF
TRBV2	.	.	TRBJ1-2	TGTGCCAGCAGTGTCGACAGGAGCTATGGCTACACCTTC	CASSVDRSYGYTF